Listed here are 25 T cell receptor beta chains from one sample, sequenced in a study of cytomegalovirus exposure and HLA in healthy donors. The PCR employed 60 Vbeta primers together with 13 Jbeta primers. The table came from immunoSEQ multiplex PCR; TCRdb's copy has only in-frame clones and leaves some out. The table shows over 75,000 clones, with about 80% occurring only once. Sequencing input: PBMCs. These receptors originate from a man aged 60-69 years in good health and CMV-seropositive.

V gene TRBV2 combines with J gene TRBJ1-2; 7 nucleotides line up with TRBD1. This CDR3 has 13 amino acids. J was trimmed by 6 bases and V by 2 bases; bases with no gene match: 3. Germline CDR1 SNHLY, CDR2 FYNNEI. The CDR3 nucleotides read TGTGCCAGCAGTGAAACAGGGGTTGATGGCTACACCTTC. It encodes CASSETGVDGYTF.

The chain recombines TRBV18 with TRBJ2-3; 7 bases are a match to TRBD2. J gave up 0 bases and V 7 bases, and 13 bases lay outside the gene matches. The germline V gene encodes CDR1 KGHSH and CDR2 LQKENI. The CDR3 has 17 amino acids. Here the CDR3 reads CASFHQGTTPSTDTQYF. The CDR3 nucleotides read TGTGCCAGCTTTCACCAAGGGACTACACCTAGCACAGATACGCAGTATTTT.

The chain is built from TRBV6-1 and TRBJ2-7; TRBD2 matches 9 bases. The CDR3 runs to 14 residues. The trim removed 5 bases at V and 4 bases at J, leaving 6 bases unmatched. Germline CDR1 reads MNHNS; CDR2 reads SASEGT. The CDR3 DNA sequence: TGTGCCAGCAGTAGTAGCGGGGGAGTATACGAGCAGTACTTC. It specifies CASSSSGGVYEQYF.

The chain links TRBV9 to TRBJ2-3, with 7 bases fitting TRBD2. V was clipped by 9 bases and J by 2 bases; unmatched bases: 9. This CDR3 comprises 14 residues. The germline V gene encodes CDR1 SGDLS and CDR2 YYNGEE. In DNA form, the CDR3 reads TGTGCCATAGGGAGGGCGGGGTTCACAGATACGCAGTATTTT. It codes for CAIGRAGFTDTQYF.

This clone appeared once. This chain joins TRBV5-1 and TRBJ1-1, with D perhaps TRBD1 (5 bases). Germline lookup yields CDR1 SGHRS and CDR2 YFSETQ. This CDR3 region has 12 residues. The germline V and J ends were trimmed by 0 bases and 9 bases, with 9 bases remaining between them. The CDR3 is CASSLGGDKAFF. DNA of the CDR3: TGCGCCAGCAGCTTGGGGGGGGATAAAGCTTTCTTT. Combining the CDR3 with reference TRBV5-1 and TRBJ1-1 gives the whole variable domain KAGVTQTPRYLIKTRGQQVTLSCSPISGHRSVSWYQQTPGQGLQFLFEYFSETQRNKGNFPGRFSGRQFSNSRSEMNVSTLELGDSALYLCASSLGGDKAFFGQGTRLTVV.

This clone was found once. The CDR3 region has the DNA TGTGCCAGCAGTTACTCGACAGGTATGACCTACGAGCAGTACTTC. It specifies CASSYSTGMTYEQYF. The chain couples TRBV6-5 to TRBJ2-7, with TRBD1 as a possible D gene (6 bases). Trimming stripped 0 bases from V and 2 bases from J, with 11 bases between. CDR1 is MNHEY, CDR2 SVGAGI, per germline. This CDR3 is built from 15 residues.

The chain uses TRBV30 and TRBJ2-1; the D gene is possibly TRBD2 (5 bases). From germline, CDR1 is GTSNPN and CDR2 SVGIG (reference sequence). This CDR3 has 14 residues. Trimming removed 3 bases from V and 3 bases from J, with 12 bases in between. This CDR3 is CAWSRTGNYNEQFF. The DNA for the CDR3 is TGTGCCTGGAGCCGGACGGGGAACTACAATGAGCAGTTCTTC.

This sequence joins TRBV12-5 and TRBJ2-1; TRBD2 matches at 11 bases. Germline V lookup: CDR1 LGHNT, CDR2 FRNRAP. There are 18 residues in the CDR3. V shed 1 base and J 7 bases; nucleotides not matched to a gene: 12. The CDR3 sequence is CASGLALTSGAGENEQFF. In DNA form, the CDR3 reads TGTGCTAGTGGTTTGGCCCTGACTAGCGGGGCTGGGGAGAATGAGCAGTTCTTC.

The chain has TRBV28 and TRBJ2-7; 7 bases are a match to TRBD1. This CDR3 spans 18 amino acids. The trim removed 3 bases at V and 0 bases at J, leaving 14 bases unmatched. The germline V gene has CDR1 MDHEN and CDR2 SYDVKM. Here the CDR3 reads CASSFDGTVLTNSYEQYF. The CDR3 region has the DNA TGTGCCAGCAGTTTCGACGGGACAGTCCTAACTAACTCCTACGAGCAGTACTTC.

V and J are TRBV7-6 and TRBJ2-5, with 9 bases identical to TRBD2. Germline V gene data show CDR1 as SGHVS and CDR2 as FNYEAQ. The CDR3 has 17 amino acids. V lost 3 bases, J lost 4 bases, and 12 bases stayed unmatched. The chain's CDR3 is CASSFRWAGGHLETQYF. The CDR3 coding sequence is TGTGCCAGCAGCTTTCGATGGGCGGGGGGGCACCTAGAGACCCAGTACTTC.

The chain employs TRBV5-1 and TRBJ2-5, with a tentative D call TRBD1 (6 bases). The DNA end lines up better with TRBJ2-7; the J call may be wrong. CDR1 is SGHRS, CDR2 YFSETQ, per germline. This CDR3 has 14 amino acids. The CDR3 DNA is TGCGCCAGCAGCTCACAGGGTTTCAGGCACGAGCAGTACTTC. It codes for CASSSQGFRHEQYF.

The chain combines TRBV9 with TRBJ2-1, with D possibly matching TRBD2 (6 bases). Germline CDR1 is SGDLS and CDR2 is YYNGEE. There are 14 residues in the CDR3. Trimming pared 4 bases from V and 9 bases from J, leaving 17 bases between. CDR3 in amino acids: CASSPGTRIGEQFF. CDR3 nucleotides: TGTGCCAGCAGCCCTGGGACTCGGATTGGTGAGCAGTTCTTC.

This clone is a singleton in its sample. This sequence joins TRBV6-5 and TRBJ1-5; 7 nucleotides align to TRBD1. Looked up from germline, CDR1 is MNHEY and CDR2 is SVGAGI. CDR3 size: 14 residues. V was clipped by 5 bases and J by 2 bases; unmatched bases: 3. DNA for the CDR3: TGTGCCAGCAGTAACAGGGGTGGCAATCAGCCCCAGCATTTT. It codes for CASSNRGGNQPQHF.

The chain has TRBV6-5 and TRBJ1-5; 8 bases align to TRBD1. V dropped 8 bases and J dropped 6; count of bases not matched to a gene: 6. The germline CDR1 and CDR2 sequences are MNHEY and SVGAGI. This CDR3 spans 13 amino acids. The CDR3 DNA reads TGTGCCAGCGGGACAGGCTTTTTTCAGCCCCAGCATTTT. This codes for CASGTGFFQPQHF.

This chain connects TRBV2 to TRBJ1-1; no clear D. V was shortened by 6 bases and J by 11 bases, with 16 bases between the two germline ends. CDR1 and CDR2 from the germline V gene are SNHLY and FYNNEI. The CDR3 is 12 residues long. For the CDR3, the DNA is TGTGCCAGCAGGGGAGGACGGAGGGAGGCTTTCTTT. Translation gives CASRGGRREAFF.

J is TRBJ1-6 and V is TRBV19, with D perhaps matching TRBD1 (6 bases). Germline V CDR1 and CDR2: LNHDA, SQIVND (reference sequence). The CDR3 is made up of 16 amino acids. V lost 10 bases and J lost 8, with 24 bases in between. CDR3 amino acids: CATSPSDSLWYSPLHF. DNA for the CDR3: TGTGCCACGAGCCCCTCGGACAGCCTTTGGTATTCACCCCTCCACTTT.

The CDR3 reads CASSSGLAGANEQFF. The CDR3 DNA sequence: TGTGCCAGCAGCTCGGGACTAGCGGGGGCGAATGAGCAGTTCTTC. The V and J genes are TRBV7-9 and TRBJ2-1, with 14 bases aligning to TRBD2. Looked up from germline, CDR1 is SEHNR and CDR2 is FQNEAQ (reference sequence). This CDR3 has 15 residues. Trimming cost V 4 bases and J 7 bases; bases outside gene matches: 3.

The rearrangement links TRBV6-1 to TRBJ2-5; TRBD1 agrees at 7 bases. Germline values: CDR1 MNHNS, CDR2 SASEGT. Trimming removed 1 base from V and 11 bases from J; junction bases left unmatched: 4. CDR3 length: 12 residues. Here the CDR3 reads CASSEVQGEQYF. The CDR3 nucleotides are TGTGCCAGCAGTGAAGTCCAGGGGGAGCAGTACTTC.

In its sample, this clone was seen once. Here the CDR3 reads CASSPQRGGNEQYF. The CDR3 bases are TGTGCCAGCAGCCCACAAAGGGGAGGGAACGAGCAGTACTTC. The gene calls are TRBV11-2 and TRBJ2-7, with 7 bases aligning to TRBD2. The CDR3 has 14 residues. Per germline, CDR1 SGHAT and CDR2 FQNNGV. Trimming removed 5 bases from V and 5 bases from J; junction bases left unmatched: 9.

This chain joins TRBV7-8 and TRBJ2-1; the D gene is possibly TRBD2 (6 bases). Germline V gene sequence: CDR1 SGHVS, CDR2 FQNEAQ. This CDR3 spans 15 amino acids. Trimming removed 6 bases from V and 3 bases from J, with 15 bases in between. CDR3: CASRPTGVFYNEQFF. The CDR3 region has the DNA TGTGCCAGCAGGCCGACGGGGGTCTTCTACAATGAGCAGTTCTTC.

As for this clone: This sample includes further DNA sequences coding for the same CDR3. The V gene is TRBV29-1, the J gene TRBJ1-3; D uncertain. The ends were cut back, 5 bases at V and 0 bases at J, with 17 bases in the middle. This CDR3 has 16 amino acids. CDR1 SQVTM and CDR2 ANQGSEA come from the germline V gene. DNA for the CDR3: TGCAGCGTTTCCTTAAATTGGGCCCACTCTGGAAACACCATATATTTT. Protein sequence: CSVSLNWAHSGNTIYF.

The chain recombines TRBV30 with TRBJ2-7; 8 nucleotides agree with TRBD2. The ends lost 2 bases at V and 0 bases at J; junction bases unmatched: 12. Germline-derived CDR1 and CDR2 are GTSNPN and SVGIG (reference sequence). The CDR3 is 17 residues long. CDR3 residues: CAWSWGASGLYSYEQYF. The CDR3 nucleotides read TGTGCCTGGAGTTGGGGGGCTAGCGGGCTGTACTCCTACGAGCAGTACTTC. The variable domain in full, completed from reference TRBV30 and TRBJ2-7, reads SQTIHQWPATLVQPVGSPLSLECTVEGTSNPNLYWYRQAAGRGLQLLFYSVGIGQISSEVPQNLSASRPQDRQFILSSKKLLLSDSGFYLCAWSWGASGLYSYEQYFGPGTRLTVT.

This chain links TRBV2 with TRBJ1-6; a possible D gene is TRBD1 (6 bases). The germline gives CDR1 SNHLY, CDR2 FYNNEI. The CDR3 runs to 14 residues. Trimming took 8 bases from V and 5 from J, leaving 13 bases between them. The CDR3 loop is CASGPTGNNSPLHF. CDR3 sequence (DNA): TGTGCCAGCGGACCCACAGGGAATAATTCACCCCTCCACTTT.

V gene TRBV5-4 combines with J gene TRBJ1-2, with D maybe TRBD1 (5 bases). Germline CDR1 reads SGHNT; CDR2 reads YYREEE (reference sequence). The CDR3 length is 15 residues. Deletions cut 0 bases from V and 4 bases from J, with 13 bases between. For the CDR3, the DNA is TGTGCCAGCAGCTTGGCCGGGCAGGGAACCTATGGCTACACCTTC. This translates into CASSLAGQGTYGYTF.

This chain links TRBV2 with TRBJ1-3, with 7 bases aligning to TRBD1. The germline V gene has CDR1 SNHLY and CDR2 FYNNEI. V dropped 6 bases and J dropped 7; count of bases not matched to a gene: 9. The CDR3 loop spans 14 amino acids. In DNA, the CDR3 is TGTGCCAGCAGGGGTGGACAGGCACGGAACACCATATATTTT. Residues: CASRGGQARNTIYF.